The clone carrying this T cell receptor beta chain was counted only a few times. Its antigen is not identified. These data originate in a study of CD8 T cells in ankylosing spondylitis. TCRdb ran MiXCR on the 5' RACE reads and lists one entry per CDR3 protein. The sample includes some 250,000 distinct CDR3 sequences, 24% of them seen just once. Study-wide results and limits: Disease-linked clones were CD8+ and relatively rare in peripheral blood. Within ankylosing spondylitis blood, a TCR beta motif made up of under 10 highly homologous variants appeared to be characteristic. Prior literature has documented some motif variants in synovial fluid and blood from reactive arthritis.

Trimming removed 5 bases at V and 4 bases at J, with 11 bases between. The germline gives CDR1 DFQATT, CDR2 SNEGSKA (reference sequence). CDR3 length: 12 amino acids. The sequenced sample consisted of blood, either unsorted or a sorted T cell fraction (not recorded which). This receptor was obtained from a male donor with ankylosing spondylitis or in good health (not recorded which). J is TRBJ1-1 and V is TRBV20-1; TRBD1 might be the D (5 bases). CDR3 in DNA: TGCAGTGCTCCCGGGGGTGGCACTGAAGCTTTCTTT. It translates to CSAPGGGTEAFF.